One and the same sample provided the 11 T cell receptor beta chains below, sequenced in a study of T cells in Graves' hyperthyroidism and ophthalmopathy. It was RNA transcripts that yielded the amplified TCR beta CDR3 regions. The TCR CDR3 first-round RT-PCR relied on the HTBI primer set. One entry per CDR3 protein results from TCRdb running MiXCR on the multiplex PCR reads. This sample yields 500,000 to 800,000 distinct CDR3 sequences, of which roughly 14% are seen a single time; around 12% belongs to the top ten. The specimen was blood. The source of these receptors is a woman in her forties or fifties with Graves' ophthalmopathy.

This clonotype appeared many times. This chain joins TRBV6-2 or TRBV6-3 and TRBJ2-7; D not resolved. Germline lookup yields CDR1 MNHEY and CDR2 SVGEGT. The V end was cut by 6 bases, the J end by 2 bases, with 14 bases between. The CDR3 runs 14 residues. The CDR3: CASRDGRRTYEQYF. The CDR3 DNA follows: TGTGCCAGCAGGGACGGACGGAGAACCTACGAGCAGTACTTC.

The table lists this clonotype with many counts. As DNA, the CDR3 is TGTGCCAGCGGGGAAAGGGACAGGGTCGCCGCGAGCTCCTACGAGCAGTACTTC. It codes for CASGERDRVAASSYEQYF. The rearrangement links TRBV5-6 to TRBJ2-7; 9 bases are shared with TRBD1. This CDR3 is 18 amino acids long. The germline V gene encodes CDR1 SGHDT and CDR2 YYEEEE. V dropped 7 bases and J dropped 0; count of bases not matched to a gene: 17.

The CDR3 coding sequence is TGTGCCAGCAGCTCTCAGTTCCAGTTGGGCACCGGGGAGCTGTTTTTT. It translates to CASSSQFQLGTGELFF. This chain connects TRBV7-9 to TRBJ2-2, with D unclear. The CDR3 is 16 amino acids. Trimming removed 4 bases at V and 4 bases at J, with 16 bases between. The germline V gene has CDR1 SEHNR and CDR2 FQNEAQ (reference sequence). The variable domain in full, with the rest retrieved from reference TRBV7-9 and TRBJ2-2, is DTGVSQNPRHKITKRGQNVTFRCDPISEHNRLYWYRQTLGQGPEFLTYFQNEAQLEKSRLLSDRFSAERPKGSFSTLEIQRTEQGDSAMYLCASSSQFQLGTGELFFGEGSRLTVL.

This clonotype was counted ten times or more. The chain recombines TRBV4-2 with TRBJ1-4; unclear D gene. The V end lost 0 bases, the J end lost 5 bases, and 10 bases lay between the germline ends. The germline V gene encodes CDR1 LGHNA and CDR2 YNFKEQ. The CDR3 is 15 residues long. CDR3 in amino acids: CASSQEPARNEKLFF. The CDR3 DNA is TGTGCCAGCAGCCAAGAACCCGCAAGAAATGAAAAACTGTTTTTT.

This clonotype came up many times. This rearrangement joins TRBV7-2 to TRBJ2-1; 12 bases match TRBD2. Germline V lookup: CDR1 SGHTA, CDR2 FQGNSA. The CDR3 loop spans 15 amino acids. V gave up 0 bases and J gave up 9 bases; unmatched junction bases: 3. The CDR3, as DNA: TGTGCCAGCAGCTTAGCTCTAGCGGGAGGGTTTGAGCAGTTCTTC. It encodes CASSLALAGGFEQFF.

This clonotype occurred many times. The CDR3: CASSLGGDSTDTQYF. DNA of the CDR3: TGTGCCAGCAGTTTGGGAGGGGACAGCACAGATACGCAGTATTTT. This rearrangement joins TRBV27 to TRBJ2-3; the match to TRBD2 covers 7 bases. Germline values: CDR1 MNHEY, CDR2 SMNVEV (reference sequence). With 3 bases clipped from V and 0 bases from J, the junction kept 3 bases outside the gene matches. There are 15 residues in the CDR3.

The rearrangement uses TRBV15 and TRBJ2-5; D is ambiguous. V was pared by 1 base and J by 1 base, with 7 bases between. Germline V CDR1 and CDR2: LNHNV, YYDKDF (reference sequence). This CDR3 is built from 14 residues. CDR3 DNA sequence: TGTGCCACCAGCAGAGCCCAGATCCAAGAGACCCAGTACTTC. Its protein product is CATSRAQIQETQYF.

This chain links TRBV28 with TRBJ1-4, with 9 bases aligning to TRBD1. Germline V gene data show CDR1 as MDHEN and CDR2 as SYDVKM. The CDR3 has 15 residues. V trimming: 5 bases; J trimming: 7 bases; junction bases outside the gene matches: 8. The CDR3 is CASSPPGTGREKLFF. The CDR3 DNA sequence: TGTGCCAGCAGTCCGCCGGGGACAGGGCGTGAAAAACTGTTTTTT. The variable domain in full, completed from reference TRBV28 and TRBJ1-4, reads DVKVTQSSRYLVKRTGEKVFLECVQDMDHENMFWYRQDPGLGLRLIYFSYDVKMKEKGDIPEGYSVSREKKERFSLILESASTNQTSMYLCASSPPGTGREKLFFGSGTQLSVL.

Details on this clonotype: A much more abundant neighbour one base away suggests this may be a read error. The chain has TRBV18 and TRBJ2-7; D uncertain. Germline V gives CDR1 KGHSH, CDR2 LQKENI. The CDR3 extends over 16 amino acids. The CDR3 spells CASSLSRSPPGYEQHF. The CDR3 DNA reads TGTGCCAGCTCACTAAGCCGCAGTCCCCCCGGTTACGAGCAGCACTTC. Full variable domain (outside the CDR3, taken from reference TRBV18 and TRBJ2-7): NAGVMQNPRHLVRRRGQEARLRCSPMKGHSHVYWYRQLPEEGLKFMVYLQKENIIDESGMPKERFSAEFPKEGPSILRIQQVVRGDSAAYFCASSLSRSPPGYEQHFGPGTRLTVT.

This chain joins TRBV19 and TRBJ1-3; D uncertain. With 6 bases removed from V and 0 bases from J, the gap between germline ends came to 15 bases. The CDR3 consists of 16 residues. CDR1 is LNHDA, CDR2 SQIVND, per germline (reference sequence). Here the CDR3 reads CASSALGGSSGNTIYF. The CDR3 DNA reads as TGTGCCAGTAGCGCTTTAGGCGGAAGCTCTGGAAACACCATATATTTT.

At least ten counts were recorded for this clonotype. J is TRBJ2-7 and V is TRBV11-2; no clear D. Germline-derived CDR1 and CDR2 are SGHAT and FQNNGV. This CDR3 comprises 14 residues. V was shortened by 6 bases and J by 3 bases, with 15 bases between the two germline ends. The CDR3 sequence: CASRLVGNYYEQYF. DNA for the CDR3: TGTGCCAGCAGACTTGTGGGGAATTACTACGAGCAGTACTTC. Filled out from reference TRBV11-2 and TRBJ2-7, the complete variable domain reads EAGVAQSPRYKIIEKRQSVAFWCNPISGHATLYWYQQILGQGPKLLIQFQNNGVVDDSQLPKDRFSAERLKGVDSTLKIQPAKLEDSAVYLCASRLVGNYYEQYFGPGTRLTVT.